These 22 T cell receptor beta chains were all obtained from the same sample, sequenced in a study of shared clonotypes between healthy human individuals. This table comes from immunoSEQ multiplex PCR, and its TCRdb copy is limited to in-frame clones, with some not included. The data show about 1.1 million clones, with approximately 80% seen just once and almost 0.9% held by the top ten. The sequenced material came from memory CD4+ T cells from PBMCs. Noted subset: CD45RA-negative fraction. These receptors were obtained from a young man in good health. Some clones in this sample may be carry-over from other donors' samples.

The rearrangement links TRBV7-9 to TRBJ2-1, with TRBD1 identical over 9 bases. V lost 3 bases and J lost 15; bases outside the gene matches: 12. The germline CDR1 and CDR2 sequences are SEHNR and FQNEAQ (reference sequence). CDR3 length equals 14 residues. DNA for the CDR3: TGTGCCAGCAGCTTGAGAATTCCGGGACAGGGCCTGTTCTTC. This sequence encodes CASSLRIPGQGLFF. Combining the CDR3 with reference TRBV7-9 and TRBJ2-1 gives the whole variable domain DTGVSQNPRHKITKRGQNVTFRCDPISEHNRLYWYRQTLGQGPEFLTYFQNEAQLEKSRLLSDRFSAERPKGSFSTLEIQRTEQGDSAMYLCASSLRIPGQGLFFGPGTRLTVL.

The V and J genes are TRBV6-1 and TRBJ1-1; 8 bases fit TRBD1. The CDR3 totals 13 residues. V was pared by 10 bases and J by 6 bases, with 10 bases of the junction left unmatched. Germline values: CDR1 MNHNS, CDR2 SASEGT. CDR3 in DNA: TGTGCCACCCACCAGATACAGGGGGCTGAAGCTTTCTTT. This encodes CATHQIQGAEAFF.

In its sample, this clone was seen many times. The chain links TRBV7-2 to TRBJ2-2; possible D gene TRBD2, 5 bases. V was cut by 0 bases and J by 6 bases, with 17 bases left in between. This CDR3 spans 17 amino acids. CDR1 is SGHTA and CDR2 is FQGNSA in the germline V gene. The CDR3 is CASSLATGWGSAGELFF. The CDR3 nucleotides are TGTGCCAGCAGCTTAGCCACGGGGTGGGGATCGGCCGGGGAGCTGTTTTTT.

V usage is TRBV9 and J usage is TRBJ2-5; 8 bases fit TRBD1. CDR1 and CDR2 from the germline V gene are SGDLS and YYNGEE. V was pared by 4 bases and J by 1 base, with 6 bases of the junction left unmatched. This CDR3 is built from 15 residues. The CDR3 coding sequence is TGTGCCAGCAGCCCCGGACAGGGCGTCCAAGAGACCCAGTACTTC. This encodes CASSPGQGVQETQYF. Complete variable domain (other parts from reference TRBV9 and TRBJ2-5): DSGVTQTPKHLITATGQRVTLRCSPRSGDLSVYWYQQSLDQGLQFLIQYYNGEERAKGNILERFSAQQFPDLHSELNLSSLELGDSALYFCASSPGQGVQETQYFGPGTRLLVL.

The J gene is TRBJ2-5, the V gene TRBV5-5; the D call may be TRBD1 or TRBD2 (5 bases each). The J call may be wrong; the DNA end is better matched by TRBJ2-7. This CDR3 contains 15 residues. Germline-derived CDR1 and CDR2 are SGHKS and YYEKEE (reference sequence). CDR3 loop: CASSLSGTVSYEQYF. CDR3 nucleotide sequence: TGTGCCAGCAGCTTGTCAGGGACGGTTTCCTACGAGCAGTACTTC.

This chain joins TRBV9 and TRBJ1-2; D not resolved. This CDR3 has 14 residues. Germline CDR1 SGDLS, CDR2 YYNGEE. Trimming removed 6 bases from V and 4 bases from J, with 16 bases in between. The CDR3 spells CASTKGPSAYGYTF. The CDR3 DNA reads as TGTGCCAGCACCAAGGGCCCTTCTGCCTATGGCTACACCTTC.

The chain uses TRBV11-2 and TRBJ2-1; TRBD2 matches 8 bases. The CDR3 contains 15 residues. From germline, CDR1 is SGHAT and CDR2 FQNNGV. V shed 5 bases, J shed 9 bases, and the junction held 12 bases outside the gene matches. The CDR3 region is CASSDTRGLAGEQFF. The CDR3 nucleotides read TGTGCCAGCAGCGACACCCGGGGGCTAGCGGGTGAGCAGTTCTTC.

Notes on this clone: Different DNA sequences within this sample yield the same CDR3. This chain uses TRBV2 with TRBJ1-5; D unclear. This CDR3 is 14 amino acids long. Germline assignment: CDR1 SNHLY and CDR2 FYNNEI. V lost 4 bases to trimming and J lost 0 bases, with 7 bases between them. CDR3 sequence reads: CASSAQVSNQPQHF. The CDR3 DNA follows: TGTGCCAGCAGTGCTCAGGTTAGCAATCAGCCCCAGCATTTT. The complete variable domain, with remaining parts taken from reference TRBV2 and TRBJ1-5, reads EPEVTQTPSHQVTQMGQEVILRCVPISNHLYFYWYRQILGQKVEFLVSFYNNEISEKSEIFDDQFSVERPDGSNFTLKIRSTKLEDSAMYFCASSAQVSNQPQHFGDGTRLSIL.

The J gene is TRBJ2-7, the V gene TRBV29-1, with D tentatively TRBD2 (6 bases). Trimming removed 6 bases from V and 0 bases from J, with 12 bases in between. Germline V gene data show CDR1 as SQVTM and CDR2 as ANQGSEA. The CDR3 has 13 residues. Written as DNA, the CDR3 is TGCAGCGTCCGCGGGATCCTCTCCTACGAGCAGTACTTC. Translation: CSVRGILSYEQYF.

The CDR3 nucleotides read TGTGCCAGCAGCTTAGCAGGTCAGACTGAGCTGTTTTTT. It translates to CASSLAGQTELFF. This sequence joins TRBV7-2 and TRBJ2-2; D is unclear. The germline CDR1 and CDR2 sequences are SGHTA and FQGNSA. The V end was cut by 0 bases, the J end by 11 bases, with 10 bases between. The CDR3 has 13 amino acids.

The chain is built from TRBV7-2 and TRBJ2-1; D assignment may be TRBD1 or TRBD2 (5 bases each). The CDR3 length is 15 residues. Trimming stripped 1 base from V and 5 bases from J, with 12 bases between. Germline CDR1 SGHTA, CDR2 FQGNSA. The CDR3 loop is CASSLVGPVNNEQFF. Here the CDR3 DNA reads TGTGCCAGCAGCTTAGTGGGACCAGTAAACAATGAGCAGTTCTTC.

The chain links TRBV7-2 to TRBJ2-3, with D possibly TRBD2 on 5 matching bases. From germline, CDR1 is SGHTA and CDR2 FQGNSA. Trimming took off 7 bases at V and 2 bases at J, with 13 bases between the two ends. CDR3 size: 14 residues. CDR3 loop: CASTRGEYTDTQYF. CDR3 DNA: TGTGCCAGCACCCGGGGAGAGTACACAGATACGCAGTATTTT.

The chain joins TRBV7-2 to TRBJ1-1, with a tentative D call TRBD1 (6 bases). The CDR3 totals 15 residues. CDR1 and CDR2 (germline): SGHTA, FQGNSA. With 5 bases removed from V and 1 base from J, the gap between germline ends came to 14 bases. Here the CDR3 reads CASSPSGTKNTEAFF. The CDR3 DNA is TGTGCCAGCAGCCCTTCCGGGACAAAGAACACTGAAGCTTTCTTT.

Worth noting for this clone: The sample has other DNA sequences that encode this CDR3 too. This rearrangement joins TRBV19 to TRBJ2-4; 12 nucleotides match TRBD2. CDR3 length: 20 amino acids. CDR1 is LNHDA and CDR2 is SQIVND in the germline V gene (reference sequence). The J segment lost 0 bases and the V segment lost 0 bases, leaving 9 bases of the junction unmatched. The CDR3 DNA follows: TGTGCCAGTAGTATAGATGGGGCTAGCGGGAGGGTATTAGCCAAAAACATTCAGTACTTC. Residues: CASSIDGASGRVLAKNIQYF. The whole variable domain, filled in from reference TRBV19 and TRBJ2-4, reads DGGITQSPKYLFRKEGQNVTLSCEQNLNHDAMYWYRQDPGQGLRLIYYSQIVNDFQKGDIAEGYSVSREKKESFPLTVTSAQKNPTAFYLCASSIDGASGRVLAKNIQYFGAGTRLSVL.

This clone was observed many times. V gene TRBV11-2 combines with J gene TRBJ2-7; 7 bases match TRBD2. The J segment lost 0 bases and the V segment lost 5 bases, leaving 10 bases of the junction unmatched. The CDR3 totals 16 residues. Germline V gene sequence: CDR1 SGHAT, CDR2 FQNNGV. Written as DNA, the CDR3 is TGTGCCAGCAGCCCCCTTCGGCGGGAGAGCTCCTACGAGCAGTACTTC. Protein sequence: CASSPLRRESSYEQYF.

On this clone: Additional DNA sequences in this sample encode the identical CDR3. The chain recombines TRBV30 with TRBJ2-5; D remains ambiguous. The CDR3 totals 13 residues. Trimming stripped 0 bases from V and 8 bases from J, with 13 bases between. Germline V gene sequence: CDR1 GTSNPN, CDR2 SVGIG (reference sequence). DNA of the CDR3: TGTGCCTGGAGTGTACTGGCTGGGGAAACCCAGTACTTC. It specifies CAWSVLAGETQYF.

This clone has only a few counts. The chain couples TRBV18 to TRBJ1-3, with D uncertain. Germline loops: CDR1 KGHSH, CDR2 LQKENI. Trimming left V 6 bases short and J 6 bases short, with 18 bases between. The CDR3 sequence is 15 residues long. The DNA for the CDR3 is TGTGCCAGCTCCAACCAGGAGGGCGCTGAAAACACCATATATTTT. Translated: CASSNQEGAENTIYF.

In this sample, this clone turned up a few times. The chain recombines TRBV4-3 with TRBJ2-2, with D unclear. The length of the CDR3 is 14 residues. With 1 base removed from V and 3 bases from J, the gap between germline ends came to 6 bases. Germline V gene sequence: CDR1 LGHNA, CDR2 YSLEER. CDR3: CASSQGLDTGELFF. The DNA of the CDR3 is TGCGCCAGCAGCCAAGGCCTGGACACCGGGGAGCTGTTTTTT.

This clone has just a few counts. The genes are TRBV25-1 and TRBJ1-5; D remains ambiguous. From germline, CDR1 is MGHDK and CDR2 SYGVNS. The germline V and J ends were trimmed by 9 bases and 5 bases, with 17 bases remaining between them. CDR3 length equals 14 residues. CDR3 amino acids: CASQGGGSDQPQHF. CDR3 nucleotide sequence: TGTGCCAGTCAAGGAGGAGGGAGCGATCAGCCCCAGCATTTT.

This clone is a singleton in its sample. This sequence joins TRBV6-1 and TRBJ1-5; D may be TRBD1 (6 bases). CDR3 length: 15 amino acids. V was clipped by 7 bases and J by 0 bases, with 13 bases between them. CDR1 MNHNS and CDR2 SASEGT come from the germline V gene. The CDR3 DNA follows: TGTGCCAGCACTCGGGACAATTATAGCAATCAGCCCCAGCATTTT. Translated: CASTRDNYSNQPQHF.

The V and J genes are TRBV9 and TRBJ2-7; D possibly corresponds to TRBD1 (6 bases). The CDR3 contains 16 residues. V lost 0 bases to trimming and J lost 2 bases, with 15 bases between them. Germline V CDR1 and CDR2: SGDLS, YYNGEE. CDR3 amino acids: CASSVDSLRGTYEQYF. The CDR3 DNA follows: TGTGCCAGCAGCGTAGACAGTCTTAGGGGGACCTACGAGCAGTACTTC. Looking up the rest from reference TRBV9 and TRBJ2-7 gives the full variable domain: DSGVTQTPKHLITATGQRVTLRCSPRSGDLSVYWYQQSLDQGLQFLIQYYNGEERAKGNILERFSAQQFPDLHSELNLSSLELGDSALYFCASSVDSLRGTYEQYFGPGTRLTVT.

The rearrangement links TRBV27 to TRBJ2-3; D is unresolved. Trimming left V 5 bases short and J 0 bases short, with 6 bases between. CDR3 length: 13 residues. Per the germline V gene, CDR1 is MNHEY and CDR2 is SMNVEV (reference sequence). CDR3 in DNA: TGTGCCAGCAGTCCCGACAGCACAGATACGCAGTATTTT. Protein product: CASSPDSTDTQYF.